A single sample gave rise to the 14 T cell receptor beta chains below, sequenced in a study of lymphopenia after photon versus proton radiotherapy. Sequencing was performed with immunoSEQ multiplex PCR; in TCRdb, only in-frame clones are kept and a portion is missing. The sample shows about 45,000 clones, 85% of them seen only once. The sample in question was peripheral blood, obtained from a patient treated with photon-based radiotherapy. The source of these receptors is a man aged 40-50 years with gastric cancer.

This clone has a single count. The gene calls are TRBV12-5 and TRBJ1-5; D is unclear. The CDR3 length is 13 residues. Trimming cost V 2 bases and J 3 bases, with 5 bases left between them. The germline CDR1 and CDR2 sequences are LGHNT and FRNRAP. The CDR3 DNA is TGTGCTAGTGGTTTGTCCGACAATCAGCCCCAGCATTTT. The encoded protein is CASGLSDNQPQHF. Drawing the rest from reference TRBV12-5 and TRBJ1-5, the complete variable domain is DARVTQTPRHKVTEMGQEVTMRCQPILGHNTVFWYRQTMMQGLELLAYFRNRAPLDDSGMPKDRFSAEMPDATLATLKIQPSEPRDSAVYFCASGLSDNQPQHFGDGTRLSIL.

The rearrangement links TRBV2 to TRBJ2-1, with 7 bases lining up with TRBD1. This CDR3 spans 14 amino acids. Losses at the gene ends were 7 bases for V and 5 bases for J; bases not matched to a gene: 8. Germline V gene lookup returns CDR1 SNHLY and CDR2 FYNNEI. The CDR3 spells CASNRDRGDNEQFF. The CDR3 DNA reads as TGTGCCAGCAACCGGGACAGAGGCGACAATGAGCAGTTCTTC.

The rearrangement uses TRBV4-3 and TRBJ1-2; 7 bases agree with TRBD1. With 0 bases clipped from V and 5 bases from J, the junction kept 12 bases outside the gene matches. The germline gives CDR1 LGHNA, CDR2 YSLEER. The CDR3 loop spans 17 amino acids. CDR3 nucleotide sequence: TGCGCCAGCAGCCAAGAATGGGGTACAGGGGCGGGATATGGCTACACCTTC. Protein: CASSQEWGTGAGYGYTF.

A single count supports this clone. The chain employs TRBV6-5 and TRBJ1-4, with D possibly TRBD1 on 5 matching bases. With 7 bases removed from V and 7 bases from J, the gap between germline ends came to 13 bases. Looked up from germline, CDR1 is MNHEY and CDR2 is SVGAGI. The CDR3 is made up of 13 amino acids. Here the CDR3 DNA reads TGTGCCAGCACGGGGAGGGGTGGTGAAAAACTGTTTTTT. Translated: CASTGRGGEKLFF.

The chain carries TRBV2 and TRBJ1-5; D remains unclear. The germline V gene encodes CDR1 SNHLY and CDR2 FYNNEI. V was clipped by 6 bases and J by 3 bases, with 9 bases between them. The CDR3 is made up of 13 amino acids. This CDR3 is CASSSKFNQPQHF. The CDR3 bases are TGTGCCAGCAGCTCAAAATTCAATCAGCCCCAGCATTTT.

J is TRBJ2-3 and V is TRBV5-1; perhaps TRBD1 as D (6 bases). Trimming pared 4 bases from V and 0 bases from J, leaving 15 bases between. Germline-derived CDR1 and CDR2 are SGHRS and YFSETQ. The CDR3 contains 16 residues. The CDR3 here is CASSQGGVWSTDTQYF. The CDR3 DNA sequence: TGCGCCAGCAGCCAAGGGGGAGTGTGGAGCACAGATACGCAGTATTTT.

This chain connects TRBV5-6 to TRBJ1-5; weak D call: TRBD1 (5 bases). The germline V gene encodes CDR1 SGHDT and CDR2 YYEEEE. With 2 bases removed from V and 6 bases from J, the gap between germline ends came to 15 bases. The CDR3 length is 15 residues. CDR3 DNA: TGTGCCAGCAGCTTAAGAGGGGTTCAGGGTCAGCCCCAGCATTTT. This codes for CASSLRGVQGQPQHF.

The chain carries TRBV6-1 and TRBJ2-1, with D perhaps TRBD1 or TRBD2 (5 bases each). This CDR3 contains 13 residues. V lost 3 bases to trimming and J lost 11 bases, with 14 bases between them. Germline V gene lookup returns CDR1 MNHNS and CDR2 SASEGT. CDR3 amino acids: CASSESPGTQQFF. The DNA for the CDR3 is TGTGCCAGCAGTGAGAGCCCCGGGACCCAGCAGTTCTTC.

The chain has TRBV29-1 and TRBJ2-3; 10 bases fit TRBD1. Germline V lookup: CDR1 SQVTM, CDR2 ANQGSEA. The CDR3 is made up of 13 amino acids. In DNA form, the CDR3 reads TGCAGAGCCGGGACAGGGGACCTGGGAGGGCAGTATTTT. Protein: CRAGTGDLGGQYF.

V and J are TRBV19 and TRBJ2-5; a possible D gene is TRBD2 (6 bases). The DNA matches TRBJ2-7 better at its end, which makes the J call doubtful. This CDR3 is built from 15 residues. Germline V gene data show CDR1 as LNHDA and CDR2 as SQIVND (reference sequence). The DNA of the CDR3 is TGTGCCAGTAGTATCGGGGAGGTAGGGTCCTACGAGCAGTACTTC. Encoded protein: CASSIGEVGSYEQYF.

Details on this clone: The sample holds other DNA sequences that translate to the same CDR3. V gene TRBV5-1 combines with J gene TRBJ2-5, with TRBD1 matching over 8 bases. The CDR3 totals 13 residues. J gave up 5 bases and V 4 bases, and 4 bases lay outside the gene matches. Germline CDR1 SGHRS, CDR2 YFSETQ. The CDR3 here is CASSPDRVETQYF. The CDR3 nucleotides read TGCGCCAGCAGCCCGGACAGGGTCGAGACCCAGTACTTC.

This clone was counted between two and nine times. V gene TRBV4-3 combines with J gene TRBJ1-3; D is possibly TRBD1 (5 bases). Trimming removed 0 bases at V and 9 bases at J, with 9 bases between. The CDR3 loop spans 13 amino acids. Germline loops: CDR1 LGHNA, CDR2 YSLEER. The DNA for the CDR3 is TGCGCCAGCAGCCAAGAACCGGGGGTCACCATATATTTT. The encoded protein is CASSQEPGVTIYF.

V gene TRBV19 combines with J gene TRBJ1-6; 8 bases match TRBD1. CDR3 length: 16 amino acids. Germline CDR1 reads LNHDA; CDR2 reads SQIVND (reference sequence). Unmatched junction bases numbered 9, after V lost 7 bases and J lost 4 bases. Here the CDR3 reads CASMGGQGSYNSPLHF. The CDR3 region has the DNA TGTGCCAGTATGGGAGGACAGGGAAGTTATAATTCACCCCTCCACTTT.

V gene TRBV19 combines with J gene TRBJ2-7, with D perhaps TRBD1 (6 bases). This CDR3 spans 15 amino acids. Germline-derived CDR1 and CDR2 are LNHDA and SQIVND (reference sequence). V was shortened by 4 bases and J by 2 bases, with 15 bases between the two germline ends. The CDR3 region has the DNA TGTGCCAGTAGTAGTAAAAGGGACATAGCCTACGAGCAGTACTTC. Amino acids: CASSSKRDIAYEQYF.